This T cell receptor (beta chain) was captured by sequencing in a study of blood T cell repertoires in COVID-19. For the study at large: Acute and convalescent COVID-19 specimens originated in the United States, Italy and Spain. PBMCs, B-cell-depleted T cells, or T cells were the source of the cDNA or gDNA that made up the material.

Here immunoSEQ multiplex PCR was the method, and the copy in TCRdb shows in-frame clones only, minus some. The sample holds fewer than 200,000 clones, around 82% seen once. CDR1 is MNHNY and CDR2 is SVGAGI in the germline V gene (reference sequence). CDR3 length equals 15 residues. The ends were cut back, 4 bases at V and 4 bases at J, with 14 bases in the middle. This clonotype was obtained from an elderly woman with acute or convalescent COVID-19. This chain uses TRBV6-6 with TRBJ1-5; tentative D call: TRBD1 (5 bases). Sequenced material: peripheral blood. The CDR3 coding sequence is TGTGCCAGCAGTTTTTTGGGGCAGGGTAATCAGCCCCAGCATTTT. Protein sequence: CASSFLGQGNQPQHF.